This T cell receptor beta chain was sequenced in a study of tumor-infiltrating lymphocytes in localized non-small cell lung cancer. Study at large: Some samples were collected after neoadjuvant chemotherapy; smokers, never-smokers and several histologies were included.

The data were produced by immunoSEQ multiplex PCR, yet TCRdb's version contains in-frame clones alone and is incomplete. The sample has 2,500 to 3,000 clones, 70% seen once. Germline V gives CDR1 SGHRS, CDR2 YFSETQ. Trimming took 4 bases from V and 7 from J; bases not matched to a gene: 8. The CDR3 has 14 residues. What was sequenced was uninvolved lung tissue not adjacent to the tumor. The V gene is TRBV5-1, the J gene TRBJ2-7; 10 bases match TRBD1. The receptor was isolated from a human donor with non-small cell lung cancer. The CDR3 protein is CASSATGTGAEQYF. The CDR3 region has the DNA TGCGCCAGCAGCGCAACCGGGACAGGGGCTGAGCAGTACTTC.